The 28 T cell receptor beta chains given below trace back to one sample, sequenced in a study of graft-versus-host responses after intestinal transplantation. Generated by immunoSEQ multiplex PCR, the TCRdb table keeps only in-frame clones and is missing some. Of roughly 120,000 clones listed, approximately 90% were seen once; the top ten hold about 0.18%. These receptors have no identified antigens. This sample comprised unstimulated CD4+ T cells sorted from spleen or lymph node cells, obtained before intestinal transplant. These receptors were collected from a human donor who received an intestinal transplant.

The chain uses TRBV9 and TRBJ2-5, with 11 bases lining up with TRBD2. The CDR3 loop spans 19 amino acids. In germline, CDR1 is SGDLS, CDR2 YYNGEE. The V and J ends lost 3 bases and 6 bases, in that order; junction bases with no gene match: 19. The CDR3 here is CASSADTGTSGGSWKTQYF. CDR3 in DNA: TGTGCCAGCAGCGCAGACACCGGGACTAGCGGAGGTTCTTGGAAGACCCAGTACTTC.

This rearrangement joins TRBV28 to TRBJ2-3; 14 bases agree with TRBD2. From germline, CDR1 is MDHEN and CDR2 SYDVKM. V was pared by 2 bases and J by 4 bases, with 5 bases of the junction left unmatched. The CDR3 extends over 17 amino acids. CDR3 protein: CASSLLGTSGRADTQYF. The CDR3 DNA sequence: TGTGCCAGCAGTTTACTGGGGACTAGCGGGAGAGCAGATACGCAGTATTTT.

In this sample, this clone turned up a few times. V usage is TRBV2 and J usage is TRBJ1-3; D may be TRBD1 (6 bases). V was pared by 5 bases and J by 0 bases, with 8 bases between. Germline V gives CDR1 SNHLY, CDR2 FYNNEI. The CDR3 spans 14 residues. The CDR3: CASSNRDSGNTIYF. The CDR3 DNA reads TGTGCCAGCAGTAACAGGGACTCTGGAAACACCATATATTTT.

The rearrangement joins TRBV11-3 to TRBJ2-1, with 12 bases lining up with TRBD1. The CDR3 contains 16 residues. V lost 5 bases and J lost 7; bases outside the gene matches: 9. Germline V gene lookup returns CDR1 SGHNT and CDR2 YENEEA. DNA for the CDR3: TGTGCCAGCAGCCCTCGGGACAGGGGGCGCGGTAATGAGCAGTTCTTC. This codes for CASSPRDRGRGNEQFF.

As regards this clone: One end of the junction varies from germline; a read error may be responsible. The chain uses TRBV5-4 and TRBJ2-2; TRBD1 agrees at 7 bases. Germline values: CDR1 SGHNT, CDR2 YYREEE (reference sequence). The CDR3 contains 15 residues. CDR3 bases: TGTGCCAGCAGTTTGGGACAGTCGAACACCGGGGAGCTGTTTTTT. It encodes CASSLGQSNTGELFF.

CDR3 bases: TGTGCCAGCAGCTTAGCCGGGACAGCCTTCGGGCAGTTCTTC. Amino acid sequence: CASSLAGTAFGQFF. This sequence joins TRBV11-2 and TRBJ2-1; the match to TRBD1 covers 7 bases. Germline V lookup: CDR1 SGHAT, CDR2 FQNNGV. V was clipped by 1 base and J by 12 bases; unmatched bases: 9. This CDR3 is 14 amino acids long.

The V and J genes are TRBV5-4 and TRBJ1-4; 10 nucleotides line up with TRBD1. V was clipped by 4 bases and J by 4 bases; unmatched bases: 4. The CDR3 loop spans 15 amino acids. Germline loops: CDR1 SGHNT, CDR2 YYREEE (reference sequence). The CDR3 sequence is CASSRRDRGNEKLFF. The DNA of the CDR3 is TGTGCCAGCAGCAGACGGGACAGGGGTAATGAAAAACTGTTTTTT.

The chain couples TRBV5-6 to TRBJ2-1; no clear D gene. The CDR3 is made up of 12 amino acids. Trimming pared 1 base from V and 10 bases from J, leaving 9 bases between. The germline CDR1 and CDR2 sequences are SGHDT and YYEEEE. In nucleotides, the CDR3 is TGTGCCAGCAGCTTGTTCGGTCGAGAGCAGTTCTTC. Translated: CASSLFGREQFF.

To note about this clone: At one end the junction does not follow the germline gene, possibly because of a read error. The chain links TRBV6-1 to TRBJ2-7; TRBD2 aligns across 9 bases. From germline, CDR1 is MNHNS and CDR2 SASEGT. The CDR3 totals 14 residues. Written as DNA, the CDR3 is TGTGCCAGCAGTCAAGCGGGAGGCATGTACGAGCAGTACTTC. It specifies CASSQAGGMYEQYF.

The rearrangement links TRBV5-4 to TRBJ2-7, with TRBD2 matching 8 bases. The CDR3 length is 14 residues. V lost 4 bases to trimming and J lost 2 bases; unmatched junction nucleotides: 5. CDR1 is SGHNT, CDR2 YYREEE, per germline (reference sequence). The CDR3 DNA reads TGTGCCAGCAGCCAAGGACTAGCCGCCTACGAGCAGTACTTC. It specifies CASSQGLAAYEQYF.

J is TRBJ1-2 and V is TRBV5-1; 7 bases fit TRBD1. The CDR3 length is 15 residues. V was pared by 4 bases and J by 0 bases, with 6 bases of the junction left unmatched. Germline CDR1 SGHRS, CDR2 YFSETQ. CDR3 nucleotides: TGCGCCAGCAGCGAGACAGGGATAGCTAACTATGGCTACACCTTC. Its protein is CASSETGIANYGYTF.

The gene calls are TRBV15 and TRBJ1-5; the D is unclear. The length of the CDR3 is 14 residues. Germline-derived CDR1 and CDR2 are LNHNV and YYDKDF (reference sequence). V was clipped by 0 bases and J by 10 bases, with 13 bases between them. The CDR3 sequence: CATSRDLRTNPQHF. The CDR3 DNA is TGTGCCACCAGCAGAGATTTGAGGACTAACCCCCAGCATTTT.

This rearrangement joins TRBV9 to TRBJ2-1; D gene unclear. The CDR3 spans 13 residues. The V gene's germline CDR1 is SGDLS and CDR2 YYNGEE. V lost 3 bases and J lost 4, with 8 bases in between. CDR3 nucleotides: TGTGCCAGCAGCGGGAGTCCTTACAATGAGCAGTTCTTC. As protein: CASSGSPYNEQFF. Combining the CDR3 with reference TRBV9 and TRBJ2-1 gives the whole variable domain DSGVTQTPKHLITATGQRVTLRCSPRSGDLSVYWYQQSLDQGLQFLIQYYNGEERAKGNILERFSAQQFPDLHSELNLSSLELGDSALYFCASSGSPYNEQFFGPGTRLTVL.

The chain is built from TRBV18 and TRBJ1-2; D is unresolved. The germline V gene encodes CDR1 KGHSH and CDR2 LQKENI. V was clipped by 2 bases and J by 4 bases, with 8 bases between them. The CDR3 loop spans 13 amino acids. The CDR3 is CASSPAEAYGYTF. Here the CDR3 DNA reads TGTGCCAGCTCACCAGCAGAGGCCTATGGCTACACCTTC.

The genes are TRBV10-3 and TRBJ2-7, with 7 positions matching TRBD2. CDR1 is ENHRY and CDR2 is SYGVKD in the germline V gene. The J segment lost 2 bases and the V segment lost 0 bases, leaving 7 bases of the junction unmatched. There are 16 residues in the CDR3. CDR3 protein: CAISESRTRPTYEQYF. CDR3 nucleotides: TGTGCCATCAGTGAGTCGAGGACTAGACCTACCTACGAGCAGTACTTC.

V usage is TRBV6-6 and J usage is TRBJ2-7; 12 bases are shared with TRBD2. Germline V gene lookup returns CDR1 MNHNY and CDR2 SVGAGI (reference sequence). The V segment lost 0 bases and the J segment 0 bases; nucleotides outside the gene matches: 0. The CDR3 totals 16 residues. The CDR3 region is CASSYSGLAGSYEQYF. As DNA, the CDR3 is TGTGCCAGCAGTTACTCGGGACTAGCGGGCTCCTACGAGCAGTACTTC.

This chain links TRBV27 with TRBJ2-1, with 16 positions matching TRBD2. The CDR3 has 16 amino acids. J gave up 12 bases and V 6 bases, and 11 bases lay outside the gene matches. Germline CDR1 is MNHEY and CDR2 is SMNVEV (reference sequence). The CDR3 region has the DNA TGTGCCAGCAGGGAAACACCGGGACTAGCGGGAGGGGGGCAGTTCTTC. Residues: CASRETPGLAGGGQFF.

The J gene is TRBJ2-3, the V gene TRBV30, with a possible D match to TRBD1 (6 bases). V was trimmed by 5 bases and J by 2 bases, leaving 14 bases between them. Germline V gives CDR1 GTSNPN, CDR2 SVGIG (reference sequence). The length of the CDR3 is 14 residues. CDR3 sequence reads: CAWGQPLNTDTQYF. CDR3 nucleotide sequence: TGTGCCTGGGGACAGCCATTAAACACAGATACGCAGTATTTT.

The chain is built from TRBV6-1 and TRBJ2-3, with D maybe TRBD2 (5 bases). V lost 7 bases, J lost 2 bases, and 13 bases lay in between. Germline CDR1 and CDR2: MNHNS and SASEGT. This CDR3 contains 14 residues. The CDR3 spells CASTRFGVTDTQYF. CDR3 coding DNA: TGTGCCAGCACCCGCTTCGGGGTCACAGATACGCAGTATTTT.

This chain links TRBV29-1 with TRBJ1-2; maybe TRBD1 (5 bases). Germline values: CDR1 SQVTM, CDR2 ANQGSEA. V was shortened by 1 base and J by 4 bases, with 13 bases between the two germline ends. The CDR3 contains 14 residues. In DNA, the CDR3 is TGCAGCGTTGAAGTCCCCGGGGGACGCTATGGCTACACCTTC. Its protein is CSVEVPGGRYGYTF.

The J gene is TRBJ2-5, the V gene TRBV5-6, with D perhaps TRBD2 (5 bases). Trimming shortened V by 0 bases and J by 6 bases, and 12 bases separated the two germline ends. CDR1 is SGHDT, CDR2 YYEEEE, per germline. The CDR3 has 14 residues. The CDR3 spells CASSLVGSSKTQYF. CDR3 nucleotide sequence: TGTGCCAGCAGCTTGGTTGGGAGCTCGAAGACCCAGTACTTC.

This chain joins TRBV14 and TRBJ1-3, with 8 bases that match TRBD1. Germline V gives CDR1 SGHDN, CDR2 FVKESK. V gave up 0 bases and J gave up 8 bases; unmatched junction bases: 9. This CDR3 has 16 amino acids. CDR3 region: CASSQEATGVLDTIYF. The CDR3 nucleotides read TGTGCCAGCAGCCAAGAAGCGACAGGGGTGTTGGACACCATATATTTT.

This clone has just a few counts. This chain joins TRBV6-1 and TRBJ2-7; no clear D gene. The CDR3 consists of 13 residues. Trimming took off 8 bases at V and 3 bases at J, with 14 bases between the two ends. The germline CDR1 and CDR2 sequences are MNHNS and SASEGT. CDR3 sequence (DNA): TGTGCCAGCGCGAGTTTTGTTAACTACGAGCAGTACTTC. Amino acid sequence: CASASFVNYEQYF.

The V and J genes are TRBV28 and TRBJ1-5; 12 bases are a match to TRBD1. With V trimmed by 3 bases and J by 6 bases, 6 bases remained unmatched. CDR3 length: 16 residues. CDR1 MDHEN and CDR2 SYDVKM come from the germline V gene. CDR3 sequence (DNA): TGTGCCAGCAGTTTTGGGGGACAGGGGGCAGGTCAGCCCCAGCATTTT. Translating it yields CASSFGGQGAGQPQHF.

This clone was found once. The chain combines TRBV5-1 with TRBJ1-2; possibly TRBD1 for D (5 bases). Germline-derived CDR1 and CDR2 are SGHRS and YFSETQ. Trimming removed 2 bases from V and 4 bases from J, with 12 bases in between. The CDR3 covers 14 residues. CDR3 DNA sequence: TGCGCCAGCAGCTTAGGCAGGGAGGCCTATGGCTACACCTTC. Its translation is CASSLGREAYGYTF.

This clone was seen just once. The chain couples TRBV6-6 to TRBJ2-7; maybe TRBD1 (6 bases). The CDR3 is made up of 16 amino acids. CDR1 and CDR2 from the germline V gene are MNHNY and SVGAGI (reference sequence). Trimming stripped 6 bases from V and 3 bases from J, with 21 bases between. The CDR3 DNA follows: TGTGCCAGCAGCAAAGAAACCGGGACATTAGTCTACGAGCAGTACTTC. Amino acid sequence: CASSKETGTLVYEQYF.

V gene TRBV5-1 combines with J gene TRBJ1-2; the D is unclear. CDR3 length: 14 amino acids. CDR1 SGHRS and CDR2 YFSETQ come from the germline V gene. Trimming cost V 4 bases and J 4 bases, with 14 bases left between them. As DNA, the CDR3 is TGCGCCAGCAGCCCTCAAACACACGTCTATGGCTACACCTTC. Encoded protein: CASSPQTHVYGYTF.

To note about this clone: The CDR3 carries no conserved terminal phenylalanine or tryptophan, so it likely arises from a read error. V gene TRBV5-8 combines with J gene TRBJ1-1; D not resolved. The CDR3 length is 11 residues. CDR1 is SGHTS, CDR2 YDEGEE, per germline. The V gene lost 2 bases and the J gene lost 5 bases, with 4 bases spanning the gap. For the CDR3, the DNA is TGTGCCAGCAGCTTTGGTACTGAAGCTTTCTCT. It specifies CASSFGTEAFS.